This record concerns one T cell receptor (beta chain) sequence. Measured with immunoSEQ multiplex PCR; TCRdb has only the in-frame clones, and not every one. Of some 4,000 clones listed, 91% were seen once; the top ten hold around 3.7%. The data derive from a study of chemoradiotherapy in HPV16-positive cancers. V lost 6 bases and J lost 7; bases outside the gene matches: 5. This CDR3 contains 13 residues. Germline lookup yields CDR1 LNHDA and CDR2 SQIVND (reference sequence). J is TRBJ1-4 and V is TRBV19; the match to TRBD1 covers 7 bases. The TCR sequence derives from a human donor with HPV-associated anogenital cancer. Sequenced here: tumor tissue, sampled from a patient who underwent chemoradiotherapy. The CDR3 DNA is TGTGCCAGTAGGAGACCAGGGGGTGAAAAACTGTTTTTT. It codes for CASRRPGGEKLFF.